The T cell receptor beta chain described here comes from a study of CD8 T cells in Susac syndrome. Trimming cost V 5 bases and J 3 bases; bases outside gene matches: 9. This CDR3 comprises 16 residues. Per germline, CDR1 SEHNR and CDR2 FQNEAQ (reference sequence). It was with random hexamers that about 0.45 to 1 ug RNA was reverse transcribed. Each CDR3 protein is one row after TCRdb ran MiXCR on the immunoSEQ multiplex PCR reads. The sample consists of some 150,000 distinct CDR3 sequences, approximately 94% of them appearing once. This TCR was sampled from a human donor with multiple sclerosis. V is TRBV7-9 and J is TRBJ2-1; TRBD2 aligns across 8 bases. Sequenced material: CD8+ T cells from PBMCs. CDR3 DNA sequence: TGTGCCAGCAGCATACGCGGGGGGAAAAACTACAATGAGCAGTTCTTC. This sequence encodes CASSIRGGKNYNEQFF.